Below are 4 T cell receptor beta chains sequenced from a single sample in a study of Ad26.COV2.S vaccination and SARS-CoV-2 variants. Assay used: immunoSEQ multiplex PCR; TCRdb lists only in-frame clones, some missing. The data hold around 500,000 clones, with roughly nine tenths observed a single time. Described treatment: about 20 received Ad26.COV2.S at low or high dose, single or two shots; several received placebo; per-sample allocation not given. Sampling was performed 63 days after the first vaccine or placebo injection. This specimen was peripheral blood, taken in a trial of Ad26.COV2.S vaccine versus placebo. These receptors all come from a person aged 18 to 65 who received the Ad26.COV2.S COVID-19 vaccine or a placebo.

The rearrangement links TRBV7-6 to TRBJ2-2, with 7 positions matching TRBD1. Germline V lookup: CDR1 SGHVS, CDR2 FNYEAQ. The CDR3 sequence is 15 residues long. J lost 4 bases, V lost 3 bases, and 5 bases had no gene match. The CDR3 reads CASSFEGAITGELFF. CDR3 nucleotides: TGTGCCAGCAGCTTTGAGGGGGCAATCACCGGGGAGCTGTTTTTT.

V usage is TRBV6-1 and J usage is TRBJ2-7; a weak D match, TRBD1 (5 bases). The length of the CDR3 is 14 residues. In germline, CDR1 is MNHNS, CDR2 SASEGT. Trimming left V 3 bases short and J 6 bases short, with 15 bases between. CDR3 protein: CASSDHSGFGEQYF. In DNA, the CDR3 is TGTGCCAGCAGTGACCATTCAGGGTTTGGCGAGCAGTACTTC.

This chain connects TRBV24-1 to TRBJ2-6; maybe TRBD1 (5 bases). This CDR3 comprises 15 residues. The germline V gene encodes CDR1 KGHDR and CDR2 SFDVKD. V was pared by 4 bases and J by 4 bases, with 10 bases between. CDR3 residues: CATSESGPGANVLTF. CDR3 sequence (DNA): TGTGCCACCAGTGAATCAGGGCCCGGGGCCAACGTCCTGACTTTC.

The V gene is TRBV13, the J gene TRBJ2-7; unclear D gene. The germline V and J ends were trimmed by 4 bases and 5 bases, with 6 bases remaining between them. The CDR3 spans 11 residues. The germline V gene encodes CDR1 PRHDT and CDR2 FYEKMQ (reference sequence). This CDR3 is CASSYLNEQYF. CDR3 coding DNA: TGTGCCAGCAGCTACTTAAACGAGCAGTACTTC.